This note documents a single TCR beta chain sequence. As originally analysed: How many nucleated cells were present was estimated from reference gene primer amplification. TCRdb's copy holds only in-frame clones and misses some; the assay was immunoSEQ multiplex PCR. V, J and clone size derive from that table, while D and trimming were established from the DNA sequence. The table lists about 78,000 clones, around 86% of them singletons, with around 5% in the top ten. This sample is part of a study of blood T cell repertoires in COVID-19. Study at large: Acute and convalescent COVID-19 samples came from the United States, Italy and Spain. PBMCs, B-cell-depleted T cells, or T cells were the source of the cDNA or gDNA that made up the material.

Sequencing input: peripheral blood. The receptor was derived from a man in his fifties with active or convalescent COVID-19.

The CDR3 sequence: CASSHFRGGEKLFF. CDR3 nucleotides: TGTGCCAGCAGCCATTTCCGGGGTGGTGAAAAACTGTTTTTT. The V and J genes are TRBV3-1 (or the pseudogene TRBV3-2) and TRBJ1-4, with no clear D. The germline V gene encodes CDR1 LGHDT and CDR2 YNNKEL (reference sequence). V was pared by 3 bases and J by 7 bases, with 12 bases between. CDR3 length: 14 amino acids.